These 8 T cell receptor beta chains came from one sample sequenced in a study of T cell repertoires in cytomegalovirus infection. From the reads, TCRdb called clonotypes with MiXCR, one entry per CDR3 protein. The sample lists around 490,000 distinct CDR3 sequences; about a quarter were seen once. Sequenced sample: PBMCs. These receptors originate from a human donor in good health (CMV status not recorded). Some clones in this sample may be carry-over from other donors' samples.

The J gene is TRBJ2-1, the V gene TRBV23-1; no reliable D call. TRBV23-1 is an ORF, and what it does is uncertain. The CDR3 is made up of 13 amino acids. V gave up 5 bases and J gave up 7 bases, with 12 bases separating them. This chain's CDR3 is CASSTIGKNEQFF. CDR3 sequence (DNA): TGCGCCAGCAGTACAATTGGGAAAAATGAGCAGTTCTTC.

This clonotype was recorded a few times. The chain links TRBV7-9 to TRBJ2-7, with 8 bases fitting TRBD1. Unmatched junction bases numbered 9, after V lost 4 bases and J lost 7 bases. Germline V CDR1 and CDR2: SEHNR, FQNEAQ (reference sequence). The CDR3 covers 14 residues. The CDR3 is CASSSQGGLMEQYV. In DNA form, the CDR3 reads TGTGCCAGCAGCTCACAGGGGGGCCTAATGGAGCAGTACGTC.

This clonotype was seen only a few times. This chain uses TRBV2 with TRBJ2-5; D call uncertain. Germline V gives CDR1 SNHLY, CDR2 FYNNEI. The CDR3 covers 14 residues. Trimming took 2 bases from V and 5 from J, leaving 12 bases between them. The chain's CDR3 is CASSESPRRETQYF. The CDR3 DNA follows: TGTGCCAGCAGTGAAAGCCCCCGGCGGGAGACCCAGTACTTC.

The rearrangement links TRBV7-3 to TRBJ2-2; D unresolved. Germline loops: CDR1 SGHTA, CDR2 FQGTGA. This CDR3 spans 13 amino acids. V lost 5 bases, J lost 3 bases, and 7 bases lay in between. This CDR3 reads CASSRAHTGELFF. CDR3 nucleotides: TGTGCCAGCAGCCGCGCGCACACCGGGGAGCTGTTTTTT.

This chain uses TRBV27 with TRBJ1-1; TRBD1 matches at 10 bases. Germline V CDR1 and CDR2: MNHEY, SMNVEV (reference sequence). With 5 bases clipped from V and 4 bases from J, the junction kept 7 bases outside the gene matches. There are 15 residues in the CDR3. The CDR3: CASSPVRTGGTEAFF. CDR3 bases: TGTGCCAGCAGTCCGGTACGGACAGGGGGCACTGAAGCTTTCTTT.

The genes are TRBV20-1 and TRBJ1-2; TRBD1 aligns across 7 bases. The length of the CDR3 is 15 residues. After removal of 5 bases from V and 4 bases from J, the junction contained 13 bases not matched to a gene. Germline V gene data show CDR1 as DFQATT and CDR2 as SNEGSKA (reference sequence). Here the CDR3 DNA reads TGCAGTGCTGAACAGGGGACGGGGATTGGCTATGGCTACACCTTC. It yields the protein CSAEQGTGIGYGYTF.

Many counts were recorded for this clonotype. The V and J genes are TRBV7-2 and TRBJ2-6; TRBD2 is a possible D gene (7 bases). The germline V and J ends were trimmed by 4 bases and 2 bases, with 12 bases remaining between them. The germline V gene has CDR1 SGHTA and CDR2 FQGNSA. CDR3 size: 16 residues. The CDR3, as DNA: TGTGCCAGCAGCTGGGGAGGGGGTGCTGGGGCCAACGTCCTGACTTTC. Encoded protein: CASSWGGGAGANVLTF.

This clonotype was seen a few times. This chain links TRBV11-3 with TRBJ2-1; D possibly corresponds to TRBD2 (6 bases). Germline V gene data show CDR1 as SGHNT and CDR2 as YENEEA. The CDR3 consists of 15 residues. V lost 1 base to trimming and J lost 5 bases, with 12 bases between them. The CDR3 loop reads CASSLGVSGDNEQFF. In nucleotides, the CDR3 is TGTGCCAGCAGCTTAGGGGTCTCGGGGGACAATGAGCAGTTCTTC.